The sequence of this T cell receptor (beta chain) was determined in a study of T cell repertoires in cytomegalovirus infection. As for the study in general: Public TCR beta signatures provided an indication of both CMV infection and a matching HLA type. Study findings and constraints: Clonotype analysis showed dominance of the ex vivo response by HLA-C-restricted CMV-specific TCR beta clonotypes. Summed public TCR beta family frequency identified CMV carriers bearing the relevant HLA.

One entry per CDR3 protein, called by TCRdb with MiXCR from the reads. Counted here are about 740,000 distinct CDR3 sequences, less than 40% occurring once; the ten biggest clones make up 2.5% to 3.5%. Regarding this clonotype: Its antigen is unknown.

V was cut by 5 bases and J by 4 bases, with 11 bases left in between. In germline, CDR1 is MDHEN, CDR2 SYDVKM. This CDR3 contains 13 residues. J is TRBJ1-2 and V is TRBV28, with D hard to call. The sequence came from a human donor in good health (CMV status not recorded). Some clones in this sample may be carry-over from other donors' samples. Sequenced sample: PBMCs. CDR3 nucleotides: TGTGCCAGCAGTCAGACACTACTCTATGGCTACACCTTC. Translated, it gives CASSQTLLYGYTF.